Presented here are 28 T cell receptor beta chains from one specimen sequenced in a study of identical twins. MiXCR, run by TCRdb on the 5' RACE reads, gives a single entry per CDR3 protein. The sample records about 700,000 distinct CDR3 sequences, 8% to 9% being singletons. This same sample was also part of a study on yellow fever vaccine responses in identical twins.

The sample consisted of PBMCs. The source of these receptors is a woman between 18 and 29 years old in good health.

This clonotype occurred many times. The chain links TRBV29-1 to TRBJ2-3; the match to TRBD1 covers 8 bases. Germline loops: CDR1 SQVTM, CDR2 ANQGSEA. V trimming: 5 bases; J trimming: 5 bases; junction bases outside the gene matches: 6. CDR3 length: 13 residues. In DNA form, the CDR3 reads TGCAGCGTTCCGGACAGGGCTTTAGATACGCAGTATTTT. Amino acid sequence: CSVPDRALDTQYF.

The chain recombines TRBV5-6 with TRBJ2-1; the D gene is possibly TRBD2 (5 bases). CDR1 is SGHDT and CDR2 is YYEEEE in the germline V gene. The CDR3 loop spans 16 amino acids. V dropped 4 bases and J dropped 3 bases, with 17 bases sitting between them. The CDR3 sequence is CASSGTTDSLYNEQFF. The CDR3 nucleotides are TGTGCCAGCAGCGGTACGACGGACTCGCTCTACAATGAGCAGTTCTTC.

The genes are TRBV14 and TRBJ2-7; TRBD2 is a possible D gene (5 bases). Trimming stripped 4 bases from V and 2 bases from J, with 18 bases between. There are 16 residues in the CDR3. Germline assignment: CDR1 SGHDN and CDR2 FVKESK. The CDR3 bases are TGTGCCAGCAGCCGTGCCGGTTTGGGTAGCGCCTACGAGCAGTACTTC. This gives the protein CASSRAGLGSAYEQYF.

Of note for this clonotype: At one boundary the junction diverges from the germline segment, which might be a read error. The rearrangement uses TRBV4-2 and TRBJ2-2, with 7 bases fitting TRBD2. From germline, CDR1 is LGHNA and CDR2 YNFKEQ. The CDR3 has 17 amino acids. CDR3 residues: CASSRSSGLANTVELFF. CDR3 nucleotide sequence: TGTGCCAGCAGCCGCTCTAGCGGTCTCGCGAACACCGTGGAGCTGTTTTTT.

The J gene is TRBJ1-1, the V gene TRBV6-2 or TRBV6-3; TRBD1 is a possible D gene (5 bases). The V and J ends lost 9 bases and 3 bases respectively, with 11 bases between them. CDR1 is MNHEY, CDR2 SVGEGT, per germline. CDR3 length: 12 amino acids. CDR3 in amino acids: CASRGVDTEAFF. The CDR3 region has the DNA TGTGCCAGTAGGGGAGTCGACACTGAAGCTTTCTTT.

The chain carries TRBV18 and TRBJ2-7; a weak D match, TRBD2 (5 bases). Deletions cut 2 bases from V and 3 bases from J, with 8 bases between. The CDR3 loop spans 13 amino acids. Germline values: CDR1 KGHSH, CDR2 LQKENI. The CDR3 region is CASSPFRDYEQYF. The CDR3 coding sequence is TGTGCCAGCTCACCATTCCGGGACTACGAGCAGTACTTC.

The chain uses TRBV20-1 and TRBJ2-3; D gene uncertain. The CDR3 runs 13 residues. The V end lost 2 bases, the J end lost 0 bases, and 6 bases lay between the germline ends. Germline V CDR1 and CDR2: DFQATT, SNEGSKA (reference sequence). CDR3 sequence: CSARITSTDTQYF. The CDR3 nucleotides read TGCAGTGCTAGAATTACTAGCACAGATACGCAGTATTTT.

In its sample, this clonotype was seen a few times. The chain combines TRBV12-3 or TRBV12-4 with TRBJ2-4; no reliable D call. This CDR3 spans 12 amino acids. V was shortened by 5 bases and J by 9 bases, with 11 bases between the two germline ends. CDR3 protein: CASSPLTGIQYF. The CDR3 region has the DNA TGTGCCAGCAGTCCACTCACCGGCATTCAGTACTTC.

This clonotype was observed a few times. The chain links TRBV7-9 to TRBJ1-1; no firm D call. Germline assignment: CDR1 SEHNR and CDR2 FQNEAQ (reference sequence). The CDR3 is made up of 15 amino acids. Trimming took 0 bases from V and 4 from J, leaving 12 bases between them. The CDR3 here is CASSLAIGSRTEAFF. The CDR3 region has the DNA TGTGCCAGCAGCTTAGCTATTGGCAGCCGCACTGAAGCTTTCTTT.

This clonotype was detected ten times or more. The V and J genes are TRBV15 and TRBJ2-3; D possibly uses TRBD1 or TRBD2 (5 bases each). The V gene's germline CDR1 is LNHNV and CDR2 YYDKDF (reference sequence). Between the trimmed V and J ends, which lost 6 bases and 1 base, there was a span of 14 bases. The CDR3 covers 15 residues. In DNA form, the CDR3 reads TGTGCCACCAGACCAGACCTGGGGGGCACAGATACGCAGTATTTT. Its translation is CATRPDLGGTDTQYF.

This clonotype was seen ten or more times. The J gene is TRBJ2-1, the V gene TRBV5-1; D is possibly TRBD2 (5 bases). Trimming removed 5 bases at V and 0 bases at J, with 15 bases between. CDR3 length: 16 residues. Germline-derived CDR1 and CDR2 are SGHRS and YFSETQ. CDR3 nucleotide sequence: TGCGCCAGCAGTTCAACCGGACTCAGCTCCTACAATGAGCAGTTCTTC. Translated, it gives CASSSTGLSSYNEQFF.

This clonotype was observed many times. The gene calls are TRBV12-3 or TRBV12-4 and TRBJ2-1; D is unclear. The CDR3 length is 11 residues. The V end was cut by 3 bases, the J end by 10 bases, with 7 bases between. CDR3 protein: CASSFLREQFF. CDR3 coding DNA: TGTGCCAGCAGTTTCCTCAGGGAGCAGTTCTTC.

There are many counts of this clonotype. The chain employs TRBV7-6 and TRBJ2-5; D is ambiguous. Trimming pared 1 base from V and 5 bases from J, leaving 8 bases between. Germline V gives CDR1 SGHVS, CDR2 FNYEAQ. The CDR3 has 13 residues. The CDR3, as DNA: TGTGCCAGCAGCTTAGACAGTAGGGAGACCCAGTACTTC. It specifies CASSLDSRETQYF.

The CDR3 spells CASSMTSGGASYEQYF. In nucleotides, the CDR3 is TGTGCCAGCAGCATGACTAGCGGGGGGGCGTCCTACGAGCAGTACTTC. The chain recombines TRBV7-8 with TRBJ2-7; TRBD2 matches at 14 bases. V shed 5 bases and J 1 base; nucleotides not matched to a gene: 4. The CDR3 covers 16 residues. Germline V gives CDR1 SGHVS, CDR2 FQNEAQ.

This clonotype turned up a few times. V is TRBV11-3 and J is TRBJ2-2; perhaps D is TRBD1 or TRBD2 (5 bases each). The length of the CDR3 is 16 residues. Germline CDR1 SGHNT, CDR2 YENEEA. Trimming took off 5 bases at V and 3 bases at J, with 16 bases between the two ends. DNA for the CDR3: TGTGCCAGCAGCCTCCGGGACCGGGTGGACACCGGGGAGCTGTTTTTT. Translating gives CASSLRDRVDTGELFF.

The V gene is TRBV7-2, the J gene TRBJ2-5, with 7 positions matching TRBD1. This CDR3 has 18 residues. V was pared by 0 bases and J by 5 bases, with 15 bases of the junction left unmatched. Germline CDR1 reads SGHTA; CDR2 reads FQGNSA. The CDR3 spells CASSLASRAGTVRETQYF. The CDR3, as DNA: TGTGCCAGCAGCTTAGCCTCCAGAGCCGGGACAGTGAGGGAGACCCAGTACTTC.

This clonotype was seen a few times. This chain links TRBV7-8 with TRBJ2-1, with TRBD1 identical over 10 bases. After removal of 5 bases from V and 5 bases from J, the junction contained 12 bases not matched to a gene. The length of the CDR3 is 17 residues. The germline V gene encodes CDR1 SGHVS and CDR2 FQNEAQ. Here the CDR3 DNA reads TGTGCCAGCAGCCCCAGAGAAACGGGACAGGGGAACAATGAGCAGTTCTTC. Its protein is CASSPRETGQGNNEQFF.

This clonotype was seen at least ten times. The chain has TRBV6-5 and TRBJ2-7; a weak D match, TRBD1 (5 bases). The CDR3 is 11 amino acids. The germline V gene has CDR1 MNHEY and CDR2 SVGAGI. Trimming took off 6 bases at V and 7 bases at J, with 10 bases between the two ends. CDR3 sequence reads: CASRAGWEQYF. The CDR3 DNA reads as TGTGCCAGCAGAGCAGGGTGGGAGCAGTACTTC.

Many counts were recorded for this clonotype. The rearrangement uses TRBV20-1 and TRBJ2-7, with a weak D call TRBD2 (5 bases). CDR3 size: 12 residues. The germline gives CDR1 DFQATT, CDR2 SNEGSKA (reference sequence). V was pared by 5 bases and J by 8 bases, with 16 bases between. The CDR3 here is CSAPLPGDKQYF. The CDR3, as DNA: TGCAGTGCTCCACTCCCCGGGGATAAGCAGTACTTC.

The CDR3 is CRGGTATEAFF. The CDR3 nucleotides are TGCAGGGGTGGGACGGCCACTGAAGCTTTCTTT. V and J are TRBV20-1 and TRBJ1-1, with a tentative D call TRBD1 (5 bases). CDR3 length: 11 amino acids. Germline V CDR1 and CDR2: DFQATT, SNEGSKA (reference sequence).

This chain connects TRBV12-3 or TRBV12-4 to TRBJ2-7, with unresolved D. V lost 2 bases and J 2 bases, leaving 13 bases between the germline ends. The CDR3 spans 15 residues. The CDR3 region is CASSLMAGGAYEQYF. The CDR3 DNA reads TGTGCCAGCAGTTTAATGGCAGGTGGAGCCTACGAGCAGTACTTC.

This clonotype was picked up a small number of times. V usage is TRBV6-1 and J usage is TRBJ2-1, with a tentative D call TRBD1 (5 bases). The CDR3 has 14 amino acids. Germline-derived CDR1 and CDR2 are MNHNS and SASEGT. V shed 8 bases and J shed 4 bases, with 15 bases lying between them. The CDR3, as DNA: TGTGCCAGCGCCTATTCAGGGCCTTACAATGAGCAGTTCTTC. Its translation: CASAYSGPYNEQFF.

This clonotype was detected only a few times. The gene calls are TRBV7-8 and TRBJ2-3; 7 positions match TRBD1. CDR1 and CDR2 from the germline V gene are SGHVS and FQNEAQ. V was pared by 2 bases and J by 2 bases, with 10 bases of the junction left unmatched. The CDR3 is made up of 17 amino acids. CDR3 residues: CASSLWAQGGPTDTQYF. In DNA form, the CDR3 reads TGTGCCAGCAGCTTATGGGCCCAAGGGGGCCCCACAGATACGCAGTATTTT.

This clonotype was seen a few times. The rearrangement joins TRBV6-5 to TRBJ2-7; D may correspond to TRBD1 or TRBD2 (6 bases each). This CDR3 has 14 amino acids. The germline V gene has CDR1 MNHEY and CDR2 SVGAGI. V was trimmed by 3 bases and J by 6 bases, leaving 15 bases between them. The CDR3 spells CASSYGGRGGEQYF. CDR3 in DNA: TGTGCCAGCAGTTATGGGGGGCGAGGCGGCGAGCAGTACTTC.

The chain couples TRBV3-1 to TRBJ2-5; TRBD1 aligns across 7 bases. With 5 bases clipped from V and 0 bases from J, the junction kept 6 bases outside the gene matches. The germline V gene has CDR1 LGHDT and CDR2 YNNKEL (reference sequence). CDR3 length: 15 residues. In nucleotides, the CDR3 is TGTGCCAGCAGCGCGCCCGGGACAGACCAAGAGACCCAGTACTTC. The encoded protein is CASSAPGTDQETQYF.

This clonotype was seen a handful of times. The chain links TRBV6-1 to TRBJ2-7, with a weak D call TRBD1 (5 bases). The CDR3 has 17 residues. The V end was cut by 6 bases, the J end by 0 bases, with 21 bases between. The V gene's germline CDR1 is MNHNS and CDR2 SASEGT. The DNA of the CDR3 is TGTGCCAGCAGACAAGACAGCCCCTTCATGTACTCCTACGAGCAGTACTTC. As protein: CASRQDSPFMYSYEQYF.

The chain links TRBV6-1 to TRBJ2-3, with 9 positions matching TRBD2. The CDR3 covers 16 residues. Germline V gene data show CDR1 as MNHNS and CDR2 as SASEGT. The V segment lost 5 bases and the J segment 2 bases; nucleotides outside the gene matches: 8. The CDR3, as DNA: TGTGCCAGCAGTCGCGGGGGGGCCCTACTCACAGATACGCAGTATTTT. It specifies CASSRGGALLTDTQYF.

V usage is TRBV10-2 and J usage is TRBJ2-2; 10 bases match TRBD2. The length of the CDR3 is 15 residues. V lost 2 bases, J lost 5 bases, and 2 bases stayed unmatched. Germline CDR1 and CDR2: WSHSY and SAAADI. The CDR3 is CASSERTSGTGELFF. CDR3 nucleotides: TGCGCCAGCAGTGAGAGGACTAGCGGAACCGGGGAGCTGTTTTTT.